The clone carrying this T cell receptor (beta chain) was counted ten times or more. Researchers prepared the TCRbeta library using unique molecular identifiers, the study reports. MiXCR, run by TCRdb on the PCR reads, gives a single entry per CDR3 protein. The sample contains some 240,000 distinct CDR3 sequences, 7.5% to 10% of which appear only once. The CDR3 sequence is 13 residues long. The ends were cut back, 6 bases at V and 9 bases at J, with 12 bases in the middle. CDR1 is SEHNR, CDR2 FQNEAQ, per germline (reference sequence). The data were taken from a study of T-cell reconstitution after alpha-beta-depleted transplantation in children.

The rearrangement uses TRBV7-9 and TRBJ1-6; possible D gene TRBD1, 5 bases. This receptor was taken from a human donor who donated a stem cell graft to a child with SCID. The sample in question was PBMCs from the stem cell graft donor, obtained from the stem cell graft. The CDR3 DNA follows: TGTGCCAGCAGTTTGGACGGGGCTTCACCCCTCCACTTT. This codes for CASSLDGASPLHF.